The 20 T cell receptor beta chains given below trace back to one sample, sequenced in a study of post-analysis software for immune sequencing data. Study-wide findings and caveats: Compared with controls, patients had more of about 5 TRBV segments, including TRBV5-6, TRBV5-1 and TRBV20-1.

The antigens for these receptors are not known. Unique molecular identifiers had been added to the TCR beta cDNA libraries. One entry per CDR3 protein results from TCRdb running MiXCR on the PCR reads. The data contain hundreds of thousands of distinct CDR3 sequences, around 47% of them singletons. Sample: blood. The receptor source for this set is a girl between 10 and 17 years old with multiple sclerosis.

The rearrangement links TRBV7-2 to TRBJ2-1; 9 bases align to TRBD2. J was trimmed by 7 bases and V by 3 bases; bases with no gene match: 10. The CDR3 extends over 16 amino acids. CDR1 and CDR2 (germline): SGHTA, FQGNSA. CDR3 amino acids: CASSFTSSGVYNEQFF. The CDR3 region has the DNA TGTGCCAGCAGCTTTACGTCTAGCGGGGTCTATAATGAGCAGTTCTTC. The full variable domain, its missing parts supplied by reference TRBV7-2 and TRBJ2-1, is GAGVSQSPSNKVTEKGKDVELRCDPISGHTALYWYRQSLGQGLEFLIYFQGNSAPDKSGLPSDRFSAERTGGSVSTLTIQRTQQEDSAVYLCASSFTSSGVYNEQFFGPGTRLTVL.

This chain joins TRBV9 and TRBJ2-1; 9 bases agree with TRBD2. Germline V lookup: CDR1 SGDLS, CDR2 YYNGEE. V gave up 0 bases and J gave up 9 bases; unmatched junction bases: 28. CDR3 length: 22 residues. The CDR3 DNA sequence: TGTGCCAGCAGCGTAGGGTTGGGCAGGGGGGAAAAGTCAGGTAGCGGGAGTAGTGAGCAGTTCTTC. Residues: CASSVGLGRGEKSGSGSSEQFF.

The V and J genes are TRBV20-1 and TRBJ2-7, with D tentatively TRBD1 or TRBD2 (6 bases each). V was shortened by 0 bases and J by 1 base, with 13 bases between the two germline ends. In germline, CDR1 is DFQATT, CDR2 SNEGSKA (reference sequence). CDR3 size: 15 residues. CDR3 nucleotide sequence: TGCAGTGCTAGAGATTGGGAGGACAGTTCCTACGAGCAGTACTTC. This translates into CSARDWEDSSYEQYF.

The J gene is TRBJ1-1, the V gene TRBV5-1, with 8 bases aligning to TRBD1. The CDR3 covers 16 residues. The germline V gene has CDR1 SGHRS and CDR2 YFSETQ. The trim removed 0 bases at V and 1 base at J, leaving 5 bases unmatched. The CDR3 sequence: CASSLASGGRNTEAFF. For the CDR3, the DNA is TGCGCCAGCAGCTTGGCTTCAGGGGGCAGGAACACTGAAGCTTTCTTT.

V is TRBV20-1 and J is TRBJ2-1; 8 bases align to TRBD2. Germline V gene data show CDR1 as DFQATT and CDR2 as SNEGSKA (reference sequence). This CDR3 comprises 11 residues. The J segment lost 15 bases and the V segment lost 6 bases, leaving 10 bases of the junction unmatched. The DNA of the CDR3 is TGCAGTGCGACGCCGGGACTAGACGGGTTCTTC. This codes for CSATPGLDGFF.

The chain employs TRBV12-3 or TRBV12-4 and TRBJ2-7, with TRBD1 identical over 9 bases. CDR3 size: 15 residues. With 4 bases clipped from V and 5 bases from J, the junction kept 9 bases outside the gene matches. This chain's CDR3 is CASSSYRGRRDEQYF. CDR3 nucleotides: TGTGCCAGCAGTTCATACAGGGGGCGAAGGGACGAGCAGTACTTC.

The chain employs TRBV27 and TRBJ1-2; no definite D call. Germline lookup yields CDR1 MNHEY and CDR2 SMNVEV (reference sequence). Trimming left V 6 bases short and J 3 bases short, with 11 bases between. CDR3 size: 13 residues. The CDR3 nucleotides are TGTGCCAGCAGGCCGCTCTTGGACTATGGCTACACCTTC. Translation gives CASRPLLDYGYTF.

Only a few counts were recorded for this clonotype. V and J are TRBV9 and TRBJ2-3; no definite D call. V was trimmed by 0 bases and J by 0 bases, leaving 8 bases between them. The CDR3 contains 15 residues. Per the germline V gene, CDR1 is SGDLS and CDR2 is YYNGEE. For the CDR3, the DNA is TGTGCCAGCAGCGTAGACCCGGGTAGCACAGATACGCAGTATTTT. This codes for CASSVDPGSTDTQYF.

CDR3 amino acids: CSVGNPGTSPSGEQYF. CDR3 sequence (DNA): TGCAGCGTTGGAAATCCCGGGACTAGCCCCTCGGGCGAGCAGTACTTC. The genes are TRBV29-1 and TRBJ2-5; 9 bases align to TRBD2. The end of the DNA fits TRBJ2-7 better, so the J call may be wrong. The CDR3 has 16 residues. Germline lookup yields CDR1 SQVTM and CDR2 ANQGSEA.

This clonotype came up a few times. This chain connects TRBV15 to TRBJ1-2; D gene uncertain. The V end lost 3 bases, the J end lost 0 bases, and 11 bases lay between the germline ends. The CDR3 consists of 15 residues. Germline V gives CDR1 LNHNV, CDR2 YYDKDF (reference sequence). The CDR3 coding sequence is TGTGCCACCAGCAGGACAACGACCGCTAACTATGGCTACACCTTC. Amino acids: CATSRTTTANYGYTF.

This clonotype has just a few counts. This chain joins TRBV15 and TRBJ2-6; the D gene could be TRBD1 or TRBD2 (5 bases each). Trimming removed 0 bases from V and 0 bases from J, with 6 bases in between. Germline V gene sequence: CDR1 LNHNV, CDR2 YYDKDF (reference sequence). This CDR3 is built from 16 residues. CDR3 nucleotides: TGTGCCACCAGCAGAGATGGGACCTCTGGGGCCAACGTCCTGACTTTC. The encoded protein is CATSRDGTSGANVLTF.

The chain couples TRBV11-3 to TRBJ1-4; D possibly corresponds to TRBD1 (5 bases). The CDR3 sequence is 13 residues long. Germline loops: CDR1 SGHNT, CDR2 YENEEA. V gave up 3 bases and J gave up 8 bases, with 10 bases separating them. DNA for the CDR3: TGTGCCAGCAGCTTTGGCCCAGGGGAAAAACTGTTTTTT. Translated, it gives CASSFGPGEKLFF.

This clonotype has more than one count but fewer than ten. At one of its ends the junction is not consistent with the germline gene, which may arise from a read error. V and J are TRBV7-7 and TRBJ2-5, with a tentative D call TRBD1 (5 bases). This CDR3 has 15 residues. Germline V gene sequence: CDR1 SSHAT, CDR2 FNYEAQ (reference sequence). The CDR3, as DNA: TGTGCTAGCAGCCAAGCGACAGAGAGGATAGAGACCCAGTACTTC. It is translated as CASSQATERIETQYF.

This clonotype was seen only a few times. The chain uses TRBV6-1 and TRBJ2-1; D is ambiguous. V dropped 2 bases and J dropped 0 bases, with 14 bases sitting between them. The CDR3 runs 17 residues. CDR1 and CDR2 (germline): MNHNS, SASEGT. The CDR3 region is CASSERRQWSSYNEQFF. The CDR3 DNA reads as TGTGCCAGCAGTGAACGAAGGCAGTGGAGCTCCTACAATGAGCAGTTCTTC.

The J gene is TRBJ2-1, the V gene TRBV9; the D gene is possibly TRBD2 (6 bases). Per the germline V gene, CDR1 is SGDLS and CDR2 is YYNGEE. Trimming cost V 0 bases and J 9 bases, with 16 bases left between them. CDR3 length equals 15 residues. This CDR3 reads CASSVVVGLASEQFF. The CDR3 coding sequence is TGTGCCAGCAGCGTAGTGGTGGGACTCGCCAGTGAGCAGTTCTTC.

This clonotype appeared a few times. The chain couples TRBV29-1 to TRBJ2-7; TRBD1 agrees at 11 bases. Germline-derived CDR1 and CDR2 are SQVTM and ANQGSEA. The length of the CDR3 is 15 residues. V gave up 7 bases and J gave up 2 bases; unmatched junction bases: 10. This chain's CDR3 is CSARGTGGSPYEQYF. The CDR3 bases are TGCAGCGCGAGGGGGACAGGGGGTAGCCCCTACGAGCAGTACTTC.

This clonotype was counted between two and nine times. The chain employs TRBV10-3 and TRBJ2-1, with D perhaps matching TRBD2 (6 bases). The CDR3 extends over 14 amino acids. Germline assignment: CDR1 ENHRY and CDR2 SYGVKD. The germline V and J ends were trimmed by 2 bases and 3 bases, with 8 bases remaining between them. The CDR3 loop reads CAISEREYYNEQFF. The DNA of the CDR3 is TGTGCCATCAGTGAGCGGGAGTACTACAATGAGCAGTTCTTC.

This clonotype was seen a handful of times. The chain is built from TRBV12-3 or TRBV12-4 and TRBJ2-7, with D unclear. The CDR3 runs 13 residues. The V gene lost 5 bases and the J gene lost 3 bases, with 11 bases spanning the gap. DNA of the CDR3: TGTGCCAGCAGTCCCTCGACCCGCTACGAGCAGTACTTC. Its translation: CASSPSTRYEQYF.

The J gene is TRBJ2-1, the V gene TRBV6-6; TRBD2 agrees at 12 bases. This CDR3 is 15 amino acids long. V was pared by 6 bases and J by 9 bases, with 9 bases of the junction left unmatched. The germline gives CDR1 MNHNY, CDR2 SVGAGI (reference sequence). For the CDR3, the DNA is TGTGCCAGCAGCCGTGGGACTAGCGGGTTGAGTGAGCAGTTCTTC. The encoded protein is CASSRGTSGLSEQFF.

The rearrangement uses TRBV5-1 and TRBJ1-1; unclear D gene. Looked up from germline, CDR1 is SGHRS and CDR2 is YFSETQ. The CDR3 runs 16 residues. Trimming took off 4 bases at V and 0 bases at J, with 16 bases between the two ends. CDR3 nucleotide sequence: TGCGCCAGCAGCCCGTTAACGGGGTATATGAACACTGAAGCTTTCTTT. Amino acids: CASSPLTGYMNTEAFF. Full variable domain (outside the CDR3, taken from reference TRBV5-1 and TRBJ1-1): KAGVTQTPRYLIKTRGQQVTLSCSPISGHRSVSWYQQTPGQGLQFLFEYFSETQRNKGNFPGRFSGRQFSNSRSEMNVSTLELGDSALYLCASSPLTGYMNTEAFFGQGTRLTVV.